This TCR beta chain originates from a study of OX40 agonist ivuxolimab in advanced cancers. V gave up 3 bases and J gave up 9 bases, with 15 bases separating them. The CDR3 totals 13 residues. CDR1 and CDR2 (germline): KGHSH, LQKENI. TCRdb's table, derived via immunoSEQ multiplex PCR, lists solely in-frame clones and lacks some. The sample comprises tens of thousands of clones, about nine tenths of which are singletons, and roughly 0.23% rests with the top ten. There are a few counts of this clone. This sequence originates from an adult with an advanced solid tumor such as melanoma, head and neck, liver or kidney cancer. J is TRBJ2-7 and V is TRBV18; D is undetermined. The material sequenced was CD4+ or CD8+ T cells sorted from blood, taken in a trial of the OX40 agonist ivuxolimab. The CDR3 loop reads CASSPSIELGQYF. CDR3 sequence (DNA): TGTGCCAGCTCACCGAGTATTGAGCTGGGGCAGTACTTC.